These 9 T cell receptor beta chains were all obtained from the same sample, sequenced in a study of shared clonotypes between healthy human individuals. TCRdb's copy holds only in-frame clones and misses some; the assay was immunoSEQ multiplex PCR. The sample has some 2.1 million clones, approximately 95% seen once. Naive CD8 cells lacked CD45RO, underwent positive selection for CCR7 and left out terminally differentiated effector memory CD45RA+ cells. Material: naive CD8+ T cells sorted from blood. The source is a man younger than 35 in good health.

The V and J genes are TRBV5-6 and TRBJ2-3; 9 bases line up with TRBD2. Trimming removed 4 bases from V and 1 base from J; junction bases left unmatched: 7. Germline values: CDR1 SGHDT, CDR2 YYEEEE. The CDR3 has 16 amino acids. In nucleotides, the CDR3 is TGTGCCAGCAGCCTTGTAGCTAGCGGGGGCACAGATACGCAGTATTTT. Amino acids: CASSLVASGGTDTQYF.

The rearrangement joins TRBV4-1 to TRBJ1-1, with 10 bases fitting TRBD1. This CDR3 comprises 14 residues. J gave up 6 bases and V 3 bases, and 4 bases lay outside the gene matches. CDR1 and CDR2 (germline): MGHRA, YSYEKL. The CDR3: CASSHRQGASEAFF. The CDR3 DNA follows: TGCGCCAGCAGCCACCGACAGGGGGCTTCTGAAGCTTTCTTT.

A word on this clone: The sample contains more than one DNA sequence encoding this CDR3. V and J are TRBV4-1 and TRBJ1-1; 9 positions match TRBD1. This CDR3 region has 15 residues. Per germline, CDR1 MGHRA and CDR2 YSYEKL. Trimming took 2 bases from V and 5 from J; bases not matched to a gene: 6. CDR3 residues: CASSQPGTGRTEAFF. The CDR3 DNA reads as TGCGCCAGCAGCCAACCAGGGACAGGGCGAACTGAAGCTTTCTTT.

The CDR3, as DNA: TGCACCAGCAGCCAACGACAGGGGGACTTCCCATTCTCCTACAATGAGCAGTTCTTC. It translates to CTSSQRQGDFPFSYNEQFF. The genes are TRBV1 and TRBJ2-1; the D call in the table, TRBD1, was not verified against the DNA. TRBV1 is reported as a pseudogene. The CDR3 is 19 residues long.

The rearrangement uses TRBV13 and TRBJ2-3; 12 positions match TRBD2. The germline CDR1 and CDR2 sequences are PRHDT and FYEKMQ (reference sequence). The V gene end was trimmed by 4 bases and the J gene end by 0 bases; junction bases not matched to a gene: 5. There are 17 residues in the CDR3. In nucleotides, the CDR3 is TGTGCCAGCAGCTCAAAGGGGACTAGCGGGAGCACAGATACGCAGTATTTT. This sequence encodes CASSSKGTSGSTDTQYF.

CDR3 nucleotides: TGTGCCAGCAGCTTGCGGGACGGGGAGCTGTTTTTT. It yields the protein CASSLRDGELFF. This chain connects TRBV13 to TRBJ2-2; D is perhaps TRBD2 (6 bases). Germline values: CDR1 PRHDT, CDR2 FYEKMQ (reference sequence). The CDR3 contains 12 residues. V was cut by 3 bases and J by 7 bases, with 6 bases left in between. Variable domain in full (rest from reference TRBV13 and TRBJ2-2): AAGVIQSPRHLIKEKRETATLKCYPIPRHDTVYWYQQGPGQDPQFLISFYEKMQSDKGSIPDRFSAQQFSDYHSELNMSSLELGDSALYFCASSLRDGELFFGEGSRLTVL.

The chain combines TRBV5-6 with TRBJ2-3; weak D call: TRBD1 (6 bases). The ends were cut back, 1 base at V and 2 bases at J, with 14 bases in the middle. CDR3 length equals 16 residues. Germline CDR1 SGHDT, CDR2 YYEEEE. CDR3: CASSLWRGGPTDTQYF. Here the CDR3 DNA reads TGTGCCAGCAGCTTGTGGAGAGGGGGTCCCACAGATACGCAGTATTTT.

This clone was detected only once. A junction end diverges from the germline sequence, so it may reflect a read error. V is TRBV6-5 and J is TRBJ1-3, with a weak D call TRBD1 (6 bases). The V gene's germline CDR1 is MNHEY and CDR2 SVGAGI. The CDR3 is 14 amino acids. The CDR3 nucleotides are TGTGTCAGCAGTCGGGGGCTCTCTGGAAACACCATATATTTT. Residues: CVSSRGLSGNTIYF.

This CDR3 is CASSPTPAPYGYTF. The CDR3 DNA is TGTGCCAGCAGCCCAACGCCGGCCCCGTATGGCTACACCTTC. J is TRBJ1-2 and V is TRBV11-2; D not certain. Germline V gene sequence: CDR1 SGHAT, CDR2 FQNNGV. Trimming cost V 5 bases and J 5 bases, with 15 bases left between them. The CDR3 consists of 14 residues. Full variable domain (rest looked up from reference TRBV11-2 and TRBJ1-2): EAGVAQSPRYKIIEKRQSVAFWCNPISGHATLYWYQQILGQGPKLLIQFQNNGVVDDSQLPKDRFSAERLKGVDSTLKIQPAKLEDSAVYLCASSPTPAPYGYTFGSGTRLTVV.